Presented here are 29 T cell receptor beta chains from one specimen sequenced in a study of shared clonotypes between healthy human individuals. The method was immunoSEQ multiplex PCR; TCRdb's version includes in-frame clones alone and lacks a portion of them. The repertoire holds fewer than 700,000 clones, with roughly 79% as singletons. Specimen: PBMCs. These receptors were obtained from a woman between 40 and 50 years old in good health. Some clones in this sample may be carry-over from other donors' samples.

V usage is TRBV5-5 and J usage is TRBJ2-1, with D tentatively TRBD1 (6 bases). The CDR3 spans 16 residues. The germline gives CDR1 SGHKS, CDR2 YYEKEE (reference sequence). Trimming removed 4 bases from V and 5 bases from J, with 19 bases in between. CDR3 bases: TGTGCCAGCAGCGCATCACAGGGTTTGGGGAACAATGAGCAGTTCTTC. Its translation is CASSASQGLGNNEQFF.

The CDR3 spells CASSLTLAGLPTDTQYF. CDR3 sequence (DNA): TGCGCCAGCAGCCTAACACTAGCGGGCTTGCCCACAGATACGCAGTATTTT. The V call is TRBV4-1, the J call TRBJ2-3, with TRBD2 matching over 9 bases. This CDR3 region has 17 residues. V lost 4 bases and J lost 2; bases outside the gene matches: 10. Per germline, CDR1 MGHRA and CDR2 YSYEKL.

This clone was counted many times. The chain joins TRBV5-6 to TRBJ1-1; 8 nucleotides agree with TRBD1. The V segment lost 3 bases and the J segment 3 bases; nucleotides outside the gene matches: 1. Germline values: CDR1 SGHDT, CDR2 YYEEEE. The CDR3 spans 13 residues. The CDR3 reads CASSSTGDTEAFF. The CDR3 DNA reads as TGTGCCAGCAGCTCGACAGGGGACACTGAAGCTTTCTTT.

The CDR3 DNA reads as TGTGCCAGCACCGTAGCGGGAGCTACCTACAATGAGCAGTTCTTC. It translates to CASTVAGATYNEQFF. The chain joins TRBV11-2 to TRBJ2-1, with TRBD2 matching over 9 bases. This CDR3 comprises 15 residues. The V segment lost 7 bases and the J segment 2 bases; nucleotides outside the gene matches: 6. The germline V gene has CDR1 SGHAT and CDR2 FQNNGV.

The chain uses TRBV9 and TRBJ1-1; tentatively, D is TRBD1 (6 bases). This CDR3 is built from 15 residues. Germline CDR1 reads SGDLS; CDR2 reads YYNGEE. Deletions cut 4 bases from V and 5 bases from J, with 18 bases between. CDR3 protein: CASSRSQGRGTEAFF. The CDR3 DNA reads as TGTGCCAGCAGCCGTAGTCAGGGGAGGGGGACTGAAGCTTTCTTT. Using reference TRBV9 and TRBJ1-1 for the parts outside the CDR3, the full variable domain is DSGVTQTPKHLITATGQRVTLRCSPRSGDLSVYWYQQSLDQGLQFLIQYYNGEERAKGNILERFSAQQFPDLHSELNLSSLELGDSALYFCASSRSQGRGTEAFFGQGTRLTVV.

This clone appeared many times. This chain connects TRBV25-1 to TRBJ2-1, with D uncertain. From germline, CDR1 is MGHDK and CDR2 SYGVNS. This CDR3 is built from 14 residues. The V and J ends lost 3 bases and 6 bases respectively, with 12 bases between them. DNA of the CDR3: TGTGCCAGCAGTGACAGCAATATCCTCAATGAGCAGTTCTTC. Protein sequence: CASSDSNILNEQFF.

V usage is TRBV7-8 and J usage is TRBJ2-2, with TRBD1 matching over 7 bases. Looked up from germline, CDR1 is SGHVS and CDR2 is FQNEAQ. This CDR3 comprises 15 residues. J was trimmed by 0 bases and V by 4 bases; bases with no gene match: 2. The CDR3 sequence: CASSSTGTNTGELFF. The CDR3 region has the DNA TGTGCCAGCAGCTCGACAGGGACGAACACCGGGGAGCTGTTTTTT.

This chain uses TRBV19 with TRBJ1-2; 9 bases map to TRBD1. The germline V gene encodes CDR1 LNHDA and CDR2 SQIVND (reference sequence). The J segment lost 8 bases and the V segment lost 5 bases, leaving 6 bases of the junction unmatched. There are 13 residues in the CDR3. The CDR3 here is CASSQDRGRGYTF. CDR3 nucleotides: TGTGCCAGTAGTCAGGACAGGGGAAGAGGCTACACCTTC. Combining the CDR3 with reference TRBV19 and TRBJ1-2 gives the whole variable domain DGGITQSPKYLFRKEGQNVTLSCEQNLNHDAMYWYRQDPGQGLRLIYYSQIVNDFQKGDIAEGYSVSREKKESFPLTVTSAQKNPTAFYLCASSQDRGRGYTFGSGTRLTVV.

The chain employs TRBV29-1 and TRBJ2-3; tentative D call: TRBD2 (6 bases). The CDR3 length is 14 residues. V was cut by 4 bases and J by 3 bases, with 14 bases left in between. Germline-derived CDR1 and CDR2 are SQVTM and ANQGSEA. CDR3 sequence reads: CSVGTGESTDTQYF. CDR3 DNA sequence: TGCAGCGTTGGTACGGGAGAATCGACAGATACGCAGTATTTT.

The chain has TRBV27 and TRBJ2-1; D is uncertain. Looked up from germline, CDR1 is MNHEY and CDR2 is SMNVEV (reference sequence). Trimming pared 5 bases from V and 2 bases from J, leaving 10 bases between. This CDR3 is 14 amino acids long. The CDR3 DNA is TGTGCCAGCAGTATGACTCCAGCCTACAATGAGCAGTTCTTC. Protein product: CASSMTPAYNEQFF.

The V gene is TRBV21-1, the J gene TRBJ2-2. TRBV21-1 is recorded as a pseudogene. The CDR3 is made up of 20 amino acids. The CDR3 DNA follows: TGTGCCAGCACCAACAGACCTTCGAGTGGACCAAAAAGGGCCCGCGGGGAGCTGTTTTTT. Protein: CASTNRPSSGPKRARGELFF.

The CDR3 DNA sequence: TGTGCCAGCAGAACAGGGAGTGGAACTGAAGCTTTCTTT. Encoded protein: CASRTGSGTEAFF. The J gene is TRBJ1-1, the V gene TRBV27, with D maybe TRBD1 (6 bases). The CDR3 contains 13 residues. Trimming cost V 6 bases and J 5 bases, with 13 bases left between them. From germline, CDR1 is MNHEY and CDR2 SMNVEV (reference sequence).

Notes on this clone: This probably arose from a read error, given a far larger clone one base away. The rearrangement joins TRBV27 to TRBJ1-2, with D possibly being TRBD1 (6 bases). Germline CDR1 MNHEY, CDR2 SMNVEV (reference sequence). The CDR3 sequence is 13 residues long. V lost 4 bases, J lost 7 bases, and 13 bases lay in between. For the CDR3, the DNA is TGTGCCAGCAGTTCTTACAGGGAACTTGGCTACACCTTC. Translation: CASSSYRELGYTF.

Points on this clone: Since a much larger clone is just one base distant, this may be a read error. The sample carries other DNA sequences with the same CDR3. The chain joins TRBV29-1 to TRBJ2-7, with TRBD2 matching over 7 bases. Unmatched junction bases numbered 9, after V lost 1 base and J lost 0 bases. The CDR3 totals 16 residues. Looked up from germline, CDR1 is SQVTM and CDR2 is ANQGSEA. CDR3 coding DNA: TGCAGCGTTGAAGCCCCGGGCACGGGGGGCTCCTACGAGCAGTACTTC. It specifies CSVEAPGTGGSYEQYF.

In DNA form, the CDR3 reads TGTGCCATCAGTGACCCTTCAAAGGGGGGAGGAGAGACCCAGTACTTC. Translation: CAISDPSKGGGETQYF. The J gene is TRBJ2-5, the V gene TRBV10-3; the D call may be TRBD1 or TRBD2 (6 bases each). Trimming took off 3 bases at V and 4 bases at J, with 18 bases between the two ends. Germline CDR1 ENHRY, CDR2 SYGVKD. The length of the CDR3 is 16 residues.

Written as DNA, the CDR3 is TGCAGCGTTGCGAATTTGGACGGGGGGGCCAAAAACATTCAGTACTTC. Translation gives CSVANLDGGAKNIQYF. The chain combines TRBV29-1 with TRBJ2-4, with 7 bases aligning to TRBD2. This CDR3 comprises 16 residues. The V gene end was trimmed by 4 bases and the J gene end by 1 base; junction bases not matched to a gene: 10. Germline-derived CDR1 and CDR2 are SQVTM and ANQGSEA.

The J gene is TRBJ2-3, the V gene TRBV7-9; D call uncertain. Trimming removed 5 bases at V and 2 bases at J, with 5 bases between. The CDR3 has 12 amino acids. Germline-derived CDR1 and CDR2 are SEHNR and FQNEAQ (reference sequence). The chain's CDR3 is CASSPYTDTQYF. CDR3 coding DNA: TGTGCCAGCAGCCCTTACACAGATACGCAGTATTTT.

The chain couples TRBV30 to TRBJ2-1, with D hard to call. CDR1 is GTSNPN, CDR2 SVGIG, per germline (reference sequence). This CDR3 contains 12 residues. V lost 3 bases and J lost 8, with 11 bases in between. For the CDR3, the DNA is TGTGCCTGGAGCAAACGCTCCCATGAGCAGTTCTTC. It specifies CAWSKRSHEQFF.

The chain employs TRBV5-4 and TRBJ1-4, with 9 nucleotides matching TRBD1. CDR1 SGHNT and CDR2 YYREEE come from the germline V gene (reference sequence). This CDR3 has 14 amino acids. After removal of 1 base from V and 6 bases from J, the junction contained 1 base not matched to a gene. In DNA, the CDR3 is TGTGCCAGCAGCTTGAGGACAGGGGATGAAAAACTGTTTTTT. Translation: CASSLRTGDEKLFF.

Turning to this clone: At one of its ends the junction is not consistent with the germline gene, which may arise from a read error. The chain couples TRBV7-7 to TRBJ2-3, with TRBD1 matching over 8 bases. The CDR3 length is 14 residues. The germline V gene encodes CDR1 SSHAT and CDR2 FNYEAQ (reference sequence). The CDR3 sequence: CASSTRTGSDTQYF. CDR3 in DNA: TGTGCTAGCAGCACCCGGACAGGGTCAGATACGCAGTATTTT.

This clone was observed a few times. The chain combines TRBV7-2 with TRBJ2-3; D is undetermined. This CDR3 is 13 amino acids long. The germline gives CDR1 SGHTA, CDR2 FQGNSA. Trimming stripped 3 bases from V and 2 bases from J, with 6 bases between. The DNA for the CDR3 is TGTGCCAGCAGCTTCGCAGACACAGATACGCAGTATTTT. Its protein product is CASSFADTDTQYF.

The chain carries TRBV19 and TRBJ1-2; TRBD1 might be the D (6 bases). Deletions cut 1 base from V and 2 bases from J, with 14 bases between. Germline CDR1 LNHDA, CDR2 SQIVND (reference sequence). The CDR3 length is 16 residues. CDR3 residues: CASSIVPLQGNYGYTF. The CDR3 DNA follows: TGTGCCAGTAGTATAGTCCCCTTACAGGGAAACTATGGCTACACCTTC.

The chain recombines TRBV10-2 with TRBJ2-3, with D tentatively TRBD1 (6 bases). Trimming shortened V by 7 bases and J by 2 bases, and 13 bases separated the two germline ends. The CDR3 covers 14 residues. Germline assignment: CDR1 WSHSY and CDR2 SAAADI. The CDR3 nucleotides are TGCGCCAGCATAGACAGGACTTACACAGATACGCAGTATTTT. Translating gives CASIDRTYTDTQYF.

This rearrangement joins TRBV5-1 to TRBJ2-7; 15 nucleotides line up with TRBD2. This CDR3 comprises 17 residues. Trimming cost V 4 bases and J 2 bases; bases outside gene matches: 7. Germline V gene sequence: CDR1 SGHRS, CDR2 YFSETQ. CDR3 sequence: CASSRGTSGRQAYEQYF. CDR3 in DNA: TGCGCCAGCAGCCGGGGGACTAGCGGGAGGCAAGCCTACGAGCAGTACTTC.

This clone was counted a few times. The chain uses TRBV6-5 and TRBJ2-1; 9 bases match TRBD2. The germline gives CDR1 MNHEY, CDR2 SVGAGI. V dropped 7 bases and J dropped 1; count of bases not matched to a gene: 5. This CDR3 region has 15 residues. CDR3 sequence reads: CASTESGRSYNEQFF. The CDR3, as DNA: TGTGCCAGCACCGAGAGCGGGAGGTCCTACAATGAGCAGTTCTTC.

This rearrangement joins TRBV6-6 to TRBJ2-7; 10 positions agree with TRBD1. The V segment lost 6 bases and the J segment 4 bases; nucleotides outside the gene matches: 3. There are 13 residues in the CDR3. The germline V gene has CDR1 MNHNY and CDR2 SVGAGI (reference sequence). This CDR3 is CASSLDRGYEQYF. The CDR3 bases are TGTGCCAGCAGCCTGGACAGGGGGTACGAGCAGTACTTC.

The chain combines TRBV5-1 with TRBJ1-4; TRBD1 aligns across 8 bases. Germline lookup yields CDR1 SGHRS and CDR2 YFSETQ. This CDR3 spans 15 amino acids. Trimming cost V 4 bases and J 3 bases; bases outside gene matches: 5. The CDR3: CASSPQGAPNEKLFF. The DNA for the CDR3 is TGCGCCAGCAGCCCTCAGGGGGCACCTAATGAAAAACTGTTTTTT.

There are many counts of this clone. This sequence joins TRBV7-3 and TRBJ2-2; D may be TRBD2 (5 bases). CDR3 size: 16 residues. In germline, CDR1 is SGHTA, CDR2 FQGTGA. Trimming stripped 5 bases from V and 1 base from J, with 14 bases between. The CDR3 DNA sequence: TGTGCCAGCAGCCAGAGGGCTAGCCGGAACACCGGGGAGCTGTTTTTT. Encoded protein: CASSQRASRNTGELFF.

J is TRBJ2-2 and V is TRBV10-3, with D maybe TRBD2 (6 bases). From germline, CDR1 is ENHRY and CDR2 SYGVKD. The ends were cut back, 11 bases at V and 2 bases at J, with 24 bases in the middle. The CDR3 has 17 residues. DNA for the CDR3: TGTGCCCACTCACAACAGTCGGGAGAGGAAAACACCGGGGAGCTGTTTTTT. Residues: CAHSQQSGEENTGELFF.